This T cell receptor beta chain was retrieved from a study of PD-1 blockade in classical Hodgkin lymphoma. Findings of the study overall: The study found complete responders had baseline diversity similar to newly diagnosed patients. Anyone who began nivolumab under 1 year after ASCT was excluded.

Some clones are missing from TCRdb's copy, which holds only in-frame ones; the method was immunoSEQ multiplex PCR. The data hold around 20,000 clones, with around 86% observed a single time. Each of the patients experienced relapse following autologous stem cell transplantation, and their brentuximab vedotin exposure differed. On this clone itself: Its antigen is as yet unknown.

Trimming removed 2 bases from V and 4 bases from J, with 12 bases in between. This CDR3 has 15 amino acids. Germline V gene lookup returns CDR1 ENHRY and CDR2 SYGVKD. The clonotype originates from a human donor with classical Hodgkin lymphoma. The chain combines TRBV10-3 with TRBJ2-1; D gene unclear. Sequenced material: peripheral blood mononuclear cells (PBMCs), taken before the second cycle of nivolumab. CDR3 residues: CAISEAPVTYNEQFF. CDR3 coding DNA: TGTGCCATCAGTGAGGCCCCCGTAACTTACAATGAGCAGTTCTTC.